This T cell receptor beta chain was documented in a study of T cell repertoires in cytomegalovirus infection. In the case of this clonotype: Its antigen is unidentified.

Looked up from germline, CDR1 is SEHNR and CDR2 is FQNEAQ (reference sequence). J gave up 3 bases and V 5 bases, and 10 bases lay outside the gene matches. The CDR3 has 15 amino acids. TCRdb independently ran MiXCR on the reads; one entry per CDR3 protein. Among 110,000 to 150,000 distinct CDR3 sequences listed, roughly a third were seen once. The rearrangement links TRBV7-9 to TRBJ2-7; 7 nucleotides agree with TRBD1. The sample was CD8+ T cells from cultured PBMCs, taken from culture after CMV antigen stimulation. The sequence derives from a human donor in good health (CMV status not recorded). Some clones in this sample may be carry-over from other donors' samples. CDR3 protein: CASSPRDSFLYEQYF. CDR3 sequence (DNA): TGTGCCAGCAGCCCCCGGGACAGTTTCCTCTACGAGCAGTACTTC.